What follows describes a single TCR beta chain. This sample is drawn from a study of blood T cell repertoires in COVID-19. Study as a whole: Specimens from acute and convalescent COVID-19 originated in the United States, Italy and Spain. PBMCs, B-cell-depleted T cells, or T cells were the source of the cDNA or gDNA that made up the material.

Unmatched junction bases numbered 11, after V lost 0 bases and J lost 3 bases. Germline assignment: CDR1 GTSNPN and CDR2 SVGIG (reference sequence). This CDR3 region has 18 residues. Methods used by the authors: Nucleated cell number was recorded as an estimate derived from reference gene primer amplification. Clones were read by immunoSEQ multiplex PCR, and TCRdb kept only the in-frame ones, dropping some. Clone size and the V and J calls come from that table; the DNA yielded D and trimming. The sample records about 120,000 clones, around nine tenths being singletons. The clonotype originates from a man aged 40-49 years with acute or convalescent COVID-19. This chain connects TRBV30 to TRBJ2-7; TRBD2 agrees at 13 bases. The material sequenced was peripheral blood. DNA for the CDR3: TGTGCCTGGAGTGTACGGCGACTAGCGGGAGGAAAGGACTACGAGCAGTACTTC. It yields the protein CAWSVRRLAGGKDYEQYF.